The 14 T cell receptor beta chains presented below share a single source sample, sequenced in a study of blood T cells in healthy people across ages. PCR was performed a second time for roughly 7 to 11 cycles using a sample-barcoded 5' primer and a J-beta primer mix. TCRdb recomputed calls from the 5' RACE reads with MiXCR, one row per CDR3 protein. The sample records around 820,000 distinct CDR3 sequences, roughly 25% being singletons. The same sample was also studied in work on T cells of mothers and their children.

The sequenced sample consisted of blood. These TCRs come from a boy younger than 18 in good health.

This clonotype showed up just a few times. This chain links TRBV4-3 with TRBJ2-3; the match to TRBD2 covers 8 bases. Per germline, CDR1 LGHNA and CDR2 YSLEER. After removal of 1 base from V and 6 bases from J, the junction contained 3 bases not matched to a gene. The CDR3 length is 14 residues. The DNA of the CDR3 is TGCGCCAGCAGCCAAGCCCGGGAGGGGGATACGCAGTATTTT. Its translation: CASSQAREGDTQYF.

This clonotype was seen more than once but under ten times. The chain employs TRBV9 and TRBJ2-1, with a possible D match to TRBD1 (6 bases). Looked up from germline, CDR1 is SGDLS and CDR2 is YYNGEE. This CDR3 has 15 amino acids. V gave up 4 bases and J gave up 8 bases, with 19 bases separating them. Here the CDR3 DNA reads TGTGCCAGCAGCCAGAGGGGGATATATGGGGATGAGCAGTTCTTC. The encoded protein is CASSQRGIYGDEQFF.

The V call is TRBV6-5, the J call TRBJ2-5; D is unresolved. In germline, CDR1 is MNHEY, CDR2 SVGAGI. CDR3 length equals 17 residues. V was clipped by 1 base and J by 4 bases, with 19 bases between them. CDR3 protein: CASSYWPSVKVGETQYF. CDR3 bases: TGTGCCAGCAGTTACTGGCCAAGCGTGAAAGTCGGAGAGACCCAGTACTTC.

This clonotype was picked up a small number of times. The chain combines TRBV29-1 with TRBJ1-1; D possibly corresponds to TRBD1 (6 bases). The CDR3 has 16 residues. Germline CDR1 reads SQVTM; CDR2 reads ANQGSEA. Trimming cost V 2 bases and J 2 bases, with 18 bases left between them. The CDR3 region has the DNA TGCAGCGTTGAATCGGGCAGGGGATCCTTTAACACTGAAGCTTTCTTT. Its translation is CSVESGRGSFNTEAFF. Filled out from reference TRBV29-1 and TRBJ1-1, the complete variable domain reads SAVISQKPSRDICQRGTSLTIQCQVDSQVTMMFWYRQQPGQSLTLIATANQGSEATYESGFVIDKFPISRPNLTFSTLTVSNMSPEDSSIYLCSVESGRGSFNTEAFFGQGTRLTVV.

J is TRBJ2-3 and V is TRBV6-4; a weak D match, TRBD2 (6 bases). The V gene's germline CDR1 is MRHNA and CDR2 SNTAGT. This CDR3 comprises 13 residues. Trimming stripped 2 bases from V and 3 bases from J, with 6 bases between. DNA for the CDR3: TGTGCCAGCAGTGACCGGGAGACAGATACGCAGTATTTT. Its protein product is CASSDRETDTQYF.

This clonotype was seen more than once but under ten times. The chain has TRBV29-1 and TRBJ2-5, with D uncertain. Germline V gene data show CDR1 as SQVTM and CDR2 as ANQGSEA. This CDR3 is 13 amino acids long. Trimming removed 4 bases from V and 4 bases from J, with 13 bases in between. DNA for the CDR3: TGCAGCGTTGTACCAGGAAACAGAGAGACCCAGTACTTC. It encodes CSVVPGNRETQYF.

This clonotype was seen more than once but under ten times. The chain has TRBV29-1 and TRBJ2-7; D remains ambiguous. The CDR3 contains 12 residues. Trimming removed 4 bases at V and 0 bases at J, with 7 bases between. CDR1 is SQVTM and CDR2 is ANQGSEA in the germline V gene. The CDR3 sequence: CSVGRNSYEQYF. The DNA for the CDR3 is TGCAGCGTTGGCCGAAACTCCTACGAGCAGTACTTC.

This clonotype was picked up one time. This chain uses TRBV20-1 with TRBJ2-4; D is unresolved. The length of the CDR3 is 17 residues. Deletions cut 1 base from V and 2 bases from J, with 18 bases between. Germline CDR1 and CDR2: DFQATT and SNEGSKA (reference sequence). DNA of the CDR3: TGCAGTGCTAGAGTCAGTCAGACACCTGGAACCAAAAACATTCAGTACTTC. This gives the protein CSARVSQTPGTKNIQYF.

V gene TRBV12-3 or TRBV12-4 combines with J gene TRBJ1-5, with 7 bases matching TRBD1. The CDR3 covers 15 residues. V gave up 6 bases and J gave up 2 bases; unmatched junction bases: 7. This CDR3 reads CASRRQGRGNQPQHF. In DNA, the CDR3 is TGTGCCAGCAGGCGACAGGGAAGGGGCAATCAGCCCCAGCATTTT.

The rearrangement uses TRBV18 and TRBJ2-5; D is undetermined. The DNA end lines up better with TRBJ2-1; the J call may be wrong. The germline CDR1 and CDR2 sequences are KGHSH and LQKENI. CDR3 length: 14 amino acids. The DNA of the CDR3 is TGTGCCAGCTCACGAGAAACATCCTACAATGAGCAGTTCTTC. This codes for CASSRETSYNEQFF.

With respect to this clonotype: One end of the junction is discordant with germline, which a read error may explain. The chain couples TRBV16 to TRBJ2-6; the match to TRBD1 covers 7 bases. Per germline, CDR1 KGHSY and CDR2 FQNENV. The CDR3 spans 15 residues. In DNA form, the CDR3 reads TGTGCCAGCAGCCCACAGGGGCTTGGGGCCAACGCCCTGACTTTC. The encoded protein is CASSPQGLGANALTF.

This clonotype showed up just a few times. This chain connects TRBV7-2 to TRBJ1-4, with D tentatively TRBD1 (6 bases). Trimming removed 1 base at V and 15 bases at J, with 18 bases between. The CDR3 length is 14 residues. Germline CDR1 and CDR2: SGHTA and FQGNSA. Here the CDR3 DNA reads TGTGCCAGCAGCTTAGATGGACAGCAGAGAGCTGTGTTTTTT. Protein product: CASSLDGQQRAVFF.

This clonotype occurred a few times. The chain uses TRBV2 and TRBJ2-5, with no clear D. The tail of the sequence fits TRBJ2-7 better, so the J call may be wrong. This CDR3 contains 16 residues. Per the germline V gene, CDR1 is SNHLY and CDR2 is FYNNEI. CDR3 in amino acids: CASSEANLVNSYEQYF. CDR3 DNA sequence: TGTGCCAGCAGTGAAGCGAATTTAGTGAACTCCTACGAGCAGTACTTC.

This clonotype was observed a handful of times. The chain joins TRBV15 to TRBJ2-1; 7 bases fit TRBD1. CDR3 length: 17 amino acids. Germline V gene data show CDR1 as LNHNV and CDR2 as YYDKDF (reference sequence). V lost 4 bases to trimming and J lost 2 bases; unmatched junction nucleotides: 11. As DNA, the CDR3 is TGTGCCACCAGCACTTATAAGCCGGGACAGCCCTACAATGAGCAGTTCTTC. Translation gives CATSTYKPGQPYNEQFF. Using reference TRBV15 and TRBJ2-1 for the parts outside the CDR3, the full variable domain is DAMVIQNPRYQVTQFGKPVTLSCSQTLNHNVMYWYQQKSSQAPKLLFHYYDKDFNNEADTPDNFQSRRPNTSFCFLDIRSPGLGDTAMYLCATSTYKPGQPYNEQFFGPGTRLTVL.